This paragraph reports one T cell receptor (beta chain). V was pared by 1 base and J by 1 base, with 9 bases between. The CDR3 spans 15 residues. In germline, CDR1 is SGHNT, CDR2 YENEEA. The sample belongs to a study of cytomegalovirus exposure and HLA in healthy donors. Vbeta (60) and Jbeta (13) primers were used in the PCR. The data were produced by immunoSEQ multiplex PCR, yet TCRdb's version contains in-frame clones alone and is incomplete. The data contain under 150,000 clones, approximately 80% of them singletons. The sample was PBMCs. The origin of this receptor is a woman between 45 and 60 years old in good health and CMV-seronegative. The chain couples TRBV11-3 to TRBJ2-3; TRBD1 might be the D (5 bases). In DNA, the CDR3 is TGTGCCAGCAGCTTAGGGCAGGGCGGCACAGATACGCAGTATTTT. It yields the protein CASSLGQGGTDTQYF.